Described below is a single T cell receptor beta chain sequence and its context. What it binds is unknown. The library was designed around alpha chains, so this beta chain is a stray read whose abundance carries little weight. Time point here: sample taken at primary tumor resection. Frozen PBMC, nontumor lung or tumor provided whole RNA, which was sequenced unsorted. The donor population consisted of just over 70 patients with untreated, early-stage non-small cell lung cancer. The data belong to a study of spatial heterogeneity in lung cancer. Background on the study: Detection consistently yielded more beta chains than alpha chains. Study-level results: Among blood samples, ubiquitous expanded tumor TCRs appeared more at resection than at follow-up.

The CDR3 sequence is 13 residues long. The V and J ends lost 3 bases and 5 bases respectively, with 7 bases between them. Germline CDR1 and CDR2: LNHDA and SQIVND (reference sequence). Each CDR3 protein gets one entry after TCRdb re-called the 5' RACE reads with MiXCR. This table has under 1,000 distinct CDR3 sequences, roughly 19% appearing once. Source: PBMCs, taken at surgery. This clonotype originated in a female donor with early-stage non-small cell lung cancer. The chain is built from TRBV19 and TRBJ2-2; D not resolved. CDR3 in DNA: TGTGCCAGTAGTATGATAAGGACCGGGGAGCTGTTTTTT. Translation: CASSMIRTGELFF.